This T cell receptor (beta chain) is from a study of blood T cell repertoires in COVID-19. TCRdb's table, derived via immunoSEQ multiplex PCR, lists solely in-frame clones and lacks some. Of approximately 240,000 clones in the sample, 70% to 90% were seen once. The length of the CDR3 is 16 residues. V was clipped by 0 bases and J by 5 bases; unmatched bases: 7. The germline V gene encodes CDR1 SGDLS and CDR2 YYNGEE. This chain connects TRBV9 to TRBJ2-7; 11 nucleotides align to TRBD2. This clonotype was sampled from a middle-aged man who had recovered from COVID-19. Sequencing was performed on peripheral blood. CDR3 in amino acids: CASSVGGSGRANEQYF. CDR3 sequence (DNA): TGTGCCAGCAGCGTAGGCGGTAGCGGGAGGGCGAACGAGCAGTACTTC.